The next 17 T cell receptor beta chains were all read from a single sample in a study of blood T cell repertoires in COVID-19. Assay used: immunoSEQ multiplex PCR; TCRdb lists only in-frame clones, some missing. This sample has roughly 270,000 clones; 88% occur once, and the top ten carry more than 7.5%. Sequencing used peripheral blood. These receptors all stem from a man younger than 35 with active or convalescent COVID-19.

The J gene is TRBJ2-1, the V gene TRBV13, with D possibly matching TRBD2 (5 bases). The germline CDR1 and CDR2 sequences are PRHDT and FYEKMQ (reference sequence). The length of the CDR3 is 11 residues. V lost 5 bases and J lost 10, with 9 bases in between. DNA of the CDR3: TGTGCCAGCAGCCTTAGAGGGGAGCAGTTCTTC. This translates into CASSLRGEQFF. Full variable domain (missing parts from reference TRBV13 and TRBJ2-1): AAGVIQSPRHLIKEKRETATLKCYPIPRHDTVYWYQQGPGQDPQFLISFYEKMQSDKGSIPDRFSAQQFSDYHSELNMSSLELGDSALYFCASSLRGEQFFGPGTRLTVL.

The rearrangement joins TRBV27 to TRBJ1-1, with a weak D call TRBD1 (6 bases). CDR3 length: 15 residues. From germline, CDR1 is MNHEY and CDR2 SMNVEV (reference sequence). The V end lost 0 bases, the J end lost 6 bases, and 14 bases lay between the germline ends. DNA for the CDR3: TGTGCCAGCAGTTTATCGTTTCAGGGGTATGCTGAAGCTTTCTTT. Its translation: CASSLSFQGYAEAFF.

DNA for the CDR3: TGCGCCAGCAGCGCCACCGACAGCCCCTATGGCTACACCTTC. Encoded protein: CASSATDSPYGYTF. The J gene is TRBJ1-2, the V gene TRBV5-1; possible D gene TRBD1, 5 bases. V shed 4 bases and J shed 4 bases, with 14 bases lying between them. Germline CDR1 and CDR2: SGHRS and YFSETQ. This CDR3 region has 14 residues.

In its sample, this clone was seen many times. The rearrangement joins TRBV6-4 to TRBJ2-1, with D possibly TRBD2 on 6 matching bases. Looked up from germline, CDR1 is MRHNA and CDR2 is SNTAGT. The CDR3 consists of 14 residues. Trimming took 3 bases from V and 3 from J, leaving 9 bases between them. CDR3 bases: TGTGCCAGCAGTGAAGGCGGGGACTACAATGAGCAGTTCTTC. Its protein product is CASSEGGDYNEQFF.

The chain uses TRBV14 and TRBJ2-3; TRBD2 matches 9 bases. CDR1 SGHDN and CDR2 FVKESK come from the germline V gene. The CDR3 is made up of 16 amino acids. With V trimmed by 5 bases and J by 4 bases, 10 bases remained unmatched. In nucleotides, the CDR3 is TGTGCCAGCAGCACCCTAGGCGGGGGGGTCGCAGATACGCAGTATTTT. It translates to CASSTLGGGVADTQYF.

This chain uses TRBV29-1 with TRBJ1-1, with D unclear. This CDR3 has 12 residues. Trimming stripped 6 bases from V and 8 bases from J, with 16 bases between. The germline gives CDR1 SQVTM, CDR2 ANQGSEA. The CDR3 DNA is TGCAGCGTCCTGGTGGGGAGAGCCGAAGCTTTCTTT. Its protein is CSVLVGRAEAFF. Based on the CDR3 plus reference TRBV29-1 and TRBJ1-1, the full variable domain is SAVISQKPSRDICQRGTSLTIQCQVDSQVTMMFWYRQQPGQSLTLIATANQGSEATYESGFVIDKFPISRPNLTFSTLTVSNMSPEDSSIYLCSVLVGRAEAFFGQGTRLTVV.

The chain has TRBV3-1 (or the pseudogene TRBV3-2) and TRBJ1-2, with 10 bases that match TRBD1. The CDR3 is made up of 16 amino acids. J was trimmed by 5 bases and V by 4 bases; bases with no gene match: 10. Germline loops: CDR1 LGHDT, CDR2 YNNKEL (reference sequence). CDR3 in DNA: TGTGCCAGCAGCCCCATCATCTGGGACAGGGGATATGGCTACACCTTC. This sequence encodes CASSPIIWDRGYGYTF.

CDR3 sequence (DNA): TGTGCCAGCAGTGATGGGCAGGGTAGCAATTCACCCCTCCACTTT. It encodes CASSDGQGSNSPLHF. The rearrangement links TRBV2 to TRBJ1-6, with D perhaps matching TRBD1 (5 bases). In germline, CDR1 is SNHLY, CDR2 FYNNEI. V was clipped by 3 bases and J by 7 bases, with 13 bases between them. CDR3 length: 15 residues.

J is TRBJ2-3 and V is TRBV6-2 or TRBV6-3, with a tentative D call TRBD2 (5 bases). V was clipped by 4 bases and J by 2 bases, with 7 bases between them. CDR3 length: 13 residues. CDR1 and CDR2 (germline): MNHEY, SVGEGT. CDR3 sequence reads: CASSWTVTDTQYF. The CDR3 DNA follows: TGTGCCAGCAGTTGGACTGTCACAGATACGCAGTATTTT.

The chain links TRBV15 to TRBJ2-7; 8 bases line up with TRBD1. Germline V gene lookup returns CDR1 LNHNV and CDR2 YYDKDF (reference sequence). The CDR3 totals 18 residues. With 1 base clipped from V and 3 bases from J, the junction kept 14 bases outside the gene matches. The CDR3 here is CATSRGLTGTGGIYEQYF. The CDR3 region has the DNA TGTGCCACCAGCAGAGGATTAACCGGGACAGGTGGGATCTACGAGCAGTACTTC.

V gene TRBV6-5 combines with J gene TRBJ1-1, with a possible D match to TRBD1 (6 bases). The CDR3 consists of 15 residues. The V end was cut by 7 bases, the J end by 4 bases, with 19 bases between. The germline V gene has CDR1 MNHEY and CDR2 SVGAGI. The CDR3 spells CASNLVGQYRTEAFF. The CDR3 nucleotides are TGTGCCAGCAATCTCGTTGGACAGTATCGCACTGAAGCTTTCTTT.

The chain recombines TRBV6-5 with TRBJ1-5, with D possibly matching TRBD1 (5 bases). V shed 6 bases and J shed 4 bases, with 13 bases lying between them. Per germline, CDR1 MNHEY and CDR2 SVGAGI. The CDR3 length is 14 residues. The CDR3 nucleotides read TGTGCCAGCAGCCATGACAGTGTGAATCAGCCCCAGCATTTT. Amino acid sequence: CASSHDSVNQPQHF.

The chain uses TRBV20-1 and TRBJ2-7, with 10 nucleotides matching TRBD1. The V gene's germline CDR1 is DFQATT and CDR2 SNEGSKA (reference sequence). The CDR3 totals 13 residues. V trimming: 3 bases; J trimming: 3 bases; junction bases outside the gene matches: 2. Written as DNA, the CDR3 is TGCAGTGCTAGTTGGGACAGGGGCTACGAGCAGTACTTC. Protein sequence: CSASWDRGYEQYF.

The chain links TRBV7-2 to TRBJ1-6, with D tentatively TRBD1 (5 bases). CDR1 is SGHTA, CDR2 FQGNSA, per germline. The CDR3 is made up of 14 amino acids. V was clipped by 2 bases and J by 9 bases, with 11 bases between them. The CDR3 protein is CASSLLGEASPLHF. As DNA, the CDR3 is TGTGCCAGCAGCTTATTAGGGGAGGCTTCACCCCTCCACTTT.

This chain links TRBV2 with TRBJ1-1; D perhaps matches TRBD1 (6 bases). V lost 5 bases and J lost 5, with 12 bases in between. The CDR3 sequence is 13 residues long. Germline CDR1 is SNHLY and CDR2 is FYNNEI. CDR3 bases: TGTGCCAGCAGTCCGGACAGCCCAACTGAAGCTTTCTTT. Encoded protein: CASSPDSPTEAFF.

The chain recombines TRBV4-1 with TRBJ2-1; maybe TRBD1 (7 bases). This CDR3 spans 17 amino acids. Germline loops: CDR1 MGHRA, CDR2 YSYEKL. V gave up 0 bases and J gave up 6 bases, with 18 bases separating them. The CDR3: CASSQDPGGYVSNEQFF. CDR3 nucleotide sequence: TGCGCCAGCAGCCAAGATCCAGGGGGGTATGTTTCCAATGAGCAGTTCTTC.

Here the CDR3 reads CASSLGQGVYGYTF. The CDR3, as DNA: TGCGCCAGCAGCCTTGGACAGGGGGTTTATGGCTACACCTTC. The V and J genes are TRBV4-3 and TRBJ1-2; 10 bases are a match to TRBD1. Trimming cost V 4 bases and J 5 bases; bases outside gene matches: 4. The CDR3 extends over 14 amino acids. Germline V gene sequence: CDR1 LGHNA, CDR2 YSLEER.